This TCR beta chain was sequenced for a study of blood T cell repertoires in COVID-19. Across the study: The cDNA or gDNA used as material had been derived from T cells, B-cell-depleted T cells, or PBMCs.

The junction had 1 base not matched to a gene; V was cut back by 1 base and J by 2 bases. Germline V gene sequence: CDR1 SQVTM, CDR2 ANQGSEA. The CDR3 totals 14 residues. Measured with immunoSEQ multiplex PCR; TCRdb has only the in-frame clones, and not every one. This sample has over 150,000 clones, with approximately 80% found just once. It was during active infection that Seattle patients were enrolled and then longitudinally followed. The J gene is TRBJ2-5, the V gene TRBV29-1; 10 positions match TRBD1. Sequences were obtained from peripheral blood. The clonotype comes from a woman aged 40 to 50 with COVID-19, enrolled during active disease. CDR3 protein: CSVEGGQGQETQYF. CDR3 nucleotides: TGCAGCGTTGAAGGGGGACAGGGGCAAGAGACCCAGTACTTC.